These 25 T cell receptor beta chains came from one sample sequenced in a study of beta chain features in type 1 diabetes (dated by TCRdb to 2017 to 2018). Receptors were amplified or captured by the immunoSEQ multiplex PCR assay. The entire isolated RNA was reverse transcribed using the High Capacity cDNA Reverse Transcription Kit, and thus expressed TCRB transcripts were sequenced. TCRdb mirrors the immuneACCESS table, restricted to in-frame sequences. Some clones are absent from its copies; in checked studies, under half trace to an unresolved V gene, and the reason for the others is unknown. For this sample there are under 450,000 clones; roughly 16% appear just once. Jointly, the top ten make up under 0.02% of the sample. Input material: naive CD4+ T cells from blood. The cell subset or site label here, explained by the study, means: true naive CD4+ T cells. The source is a woman under 30 in good health.

The gene calls are TRBV7-6 and TRBJ2-7, with 9 bases matching TRBD2. Germline V lookup: CDR1 SGHVS, CDR2 FNYEAQ. V trimming: 4 bases; J trimming: 2 bases; junction bases outside the gene matches: 9. This CDR3 region has 16 residues. CDR3 sequence (DNA): TGTGCCAGCAGCTCCATCGACCGACTAGCGGCCTACGAGCAGTACTTC. Its translation is CASSSIDRLAAYEQYF.

V gene TRBV28 combines with J gene TRBJ1-2; 7 bases are shared with TRBD1. Looked up from germline, CDR1 is MDHEN and CDR2 is SYDVKM. V gave up 5 bases and J gave up 3 bases; unmatched junction bases: 6. This CDR3 has 14 amino acids. CDR3 residues: CASSAGTAHYGYTF. In DNA, the CDR3 is TGTGCCAGCAGTGCCGGGACAGCGCACTATGGCTACACCTTC.

This clone was seen more than once but under ten times. This sequence joins TRBV7-9 and TRBJ2-7; 9 bases match TRBD1. The CDR3 runs 16 residues. Germline CDR1 SEHNR, CDR2 FQNEAQ (reference sequence). With V trimmed by 4 bases and J by 0 bases, 7 bases remained unmatched. The CDR3 reads CASSYPGQGSSYEQYF. CDR3 in DNA: TGTGCCAGCAGCTACCCGGGACAGGGCAGCTCCTACGAGCAGTACTTC. Supplemented by reference TRBV7-9 and TRBJ2-7, the full variable domain reads DTGVSQNPRHKITKRGQNVTFRCDPISEHNRLYWYRQTLGQGPEFLTYFQNEAQLEKSRLLSDRFSAERPKGSFSTLEIQRTEQGDSAMYLCASSYPGQGSSYEQYFGPGTRLTVT.

This chain uses TRBV7-2 with TRBJ2-3; a weak D match, TRBD1 (6 bases). V gave up 1 base and J gave up 2 bases, with 13 bases separating them. The CDR3 covers 16 residues. CDR1 and CDR2 (germline): SGHTA, FQGNSA. Here the CDR3 reads CASSLDRVGSTDTQYF. As DNA, the CDR3 is TGTGCCAGCAGCTTAGACAGGGTCGGGTCCACAGATACGCAGTATTTT.

The V gene is TRBV5-1, the J gene TRBJ2-3; TRBD2 agrees at 11 bases. The CDR3 spans 18 residues. The germline V gene has CDR1 SGHRS and CDR2 YFSETQ. V lost 0 bases and J lost 3; bases outside the gene matches: 9. CDR3 sequence: CASSLGGTSGSGTDTQYF. The CDR3, as DNA: TGCGCCAGCAGCTTGGGAGGAACTAGCGGGAGTGGAACAGATACGCAGTATTTT.

In this sample, this clone turned up a few times. V usage is TRBV4-2 and J usage is TRBJ2-5, with D maybe TRBD2 (6 bases). The germline V gene has CDR1 LGHNA and CDR2 YNFKEQ. This CDR3 is built from 14 residues. V lost 5 bases, J lost 4 bases, and 14 bases lay in between. The CDR3 region is CASSSLGAGETQYF. The DNA of the CDR3 is TGTGCCAGCAGCAGTCTAGGAGCGGGAGAGACCCAGTACTTC.

The genes are TRBV27 and TRBJ2-3; TRBD1 matches at 10 bases. The ends lost 6 bases at V and 2 bases at J; junction bases unmatched: 5. The CDR3 has 15 residues. The germline V gene has CDR1 MNHEY and CDR2 SMNVEV (reference sequence). The CDR3 nucleotides read TGTGCCAGCAGGGACAGGGGGATGGTCACAGATACGCAGTATTTT. As protein: CASRDRGMVTDTQYF.

The rearrangement uses TRBV9 and TRBJ1-2; TRBD1 might be the D (6 bases). The CDR3 covers 15 residues. Germline loops: CDR1 SGDLS, CDR2 YYNGEE. V was cut by 4 bases and J by 4 bases, with 17 bases left in between. CDR3: CASSFFRDTIYGYTF. CDR3 nucleotides: TGTGCCAGCAGCTTCTTTCGGGACACCATCTATGGCTACACCTTC.

This clone has a handful of counts. The V and J genes are TRBV6-6 and TRBJ2-1, with 8 bases lining up with TRBD2. The germline gives CDR1 MNHNY, CDR2 SVGAGI (reference sequence). The junction had 10 bases not matched to a gene; V was cut back by 2 bases and J by 10 bases. The CDR3 totals 15 residues. CDR3 sequence: CASSYGLAAGSEQFF. Written as DNA, the CDR3 is TGTGCCAGCAGTTACGGACTAGCTGCGGGCTCGGAGCAGTTCTTC.

V usage is TRBV6-1 and J usage is TRBJ1-2; D is perhaps TRBD1 (6 bases). The V gene lost 6 bases and the J gene lost 4 bases, with 15 bases spanning the gap. This CDR3 comprises 14 residues. Germline V gene data show CDR1 as MNHNS and CDR2 as SASEGT. The CDR3 is CASSSGQGSYGYTF. DNA of the CDR3: TGTGCCAGCAGCTCGGGACAAGGATCCTATGGCTACACCTTC.

This clone was observed a handful of times. This chain connects TRBV5-1 to TRBJ2-3; TRBD2 matches 10 bases. From germline, CDR1 is SGHRS and CDR2 YFSETQ. Losses at the gene ends were 5 bases for V and 0 bases for J; bases not matched to a gene: 6. The CDR3 contains 16 residues. The CDR3 loop is CASRLAGTDSTDTQYF. The CDR3 bases are TGCGCCAGCAGACTAGCGGGGACGGACAGCACAGATACGCAGTATTTT.

This clone was seen more than once but under ten times. The rearrangement joins TRBV4-1 to TRBJ2-1; 8 nucleotides align to TRBD2. V was clipped by 1 base and J by 7 bases; unmatched bases: 6. Germline CDR1 reads MGHRA; CDR2 reads YSYEKL. The CDR3 consists of 15 residues. CDR3 protein: CASSQVLADMNEQFF. Here the CDR3 DNA reads TGCGCCAGCAGCCAAGTACTAGCGGATATGAATGAGCAGTTCTTC.

This clone was seen a handful of times. The rearrangement joins TRBV27 to TRBJ2-7; TRBD1 aligns across 7 bases. V shed 3 bases and J 2 bases; nucleotides not matched to a gene: 4. This CDR3 has 14 amino acids. Germline V gives CDR1 MNHEY, CDR2 SMNVEV (reference sequence). The CDR3 here is CASSFQQGPYEQYF. The CDR3, as DNA: TGTGCCAGCAGTTTTCAACAGGGGCCCTACGAGCAGTACTTC.

In its sample, this clone was seen a few times. V gene TRBV6-5 combines with J gene TRBJ2-1; 16 bases align to TRBD2. CDR3 length equals 15 residues. Germline V CDR1 and CDR2: MNHEY, SVGAGI. The V segment lost 3 bases and the J segment 8 bases; nucleotides outside the gene matches: 1. CDR3 sequence reads: CASSYGTSGRDEQFF. The CDR3 coding sequence is TGTGCCAGCAGTTATGGGACTAGCGGGAGGGATGAGCAGTTCTTC.

V usage is TRBV5-1 and J usage is TRBJ2-4; 10 nucleotides match TRBD1. The CDR3 covers 14 residues. CDR1 is SGHRS and CDR2 is YFSETQ in the germline V gene. The junction had 3 bases not matched to a gene; V was cut back by 2 bases and J by 7 bases. The CDR3 protein is CASSFGTGVNIQYF. CDR3 nucleotides: TGCGCCAGCAGCTTTGGGACAGGGGTCAACATTCAGTACTTC.

V usage is TRBV30 and J usage is TRBJ2-1; 9 bases match TRBD2. V gave up 8 bases and J gave up 6 bases; unmatched junction bases: 11. From germline, CDR1 is GTSNPN and CDR2 SVGIG (reference sequence). The CDR3 loop spans 14 amino acids. The CDR3 coding sequence is TGTGCCCAAAGTATAGCGGGAGTTTCCAATGAGCAGTTCTTC. It translates to CAQSIAGVSNEQFF.

This sequence joins TRBV30 and TRBJ1-2; 8 positions agree with TRBD1. In germline, CDR1 is GTSNPN, CDR2 SVGIG (reference sequence). V lost 4 bases, J lost 4 bases, and 5 bases stayed unmatched. This CDR3 is built from 13 residues. CDR3 sequence: CAWTGGAGYGYTF. The CDR3 DNA reads TGTGCCTGGACAGGGGGCGCGGGCTATGGCTACACCTTC.

This clone turned up a few times. The V gene is TRBV29-1, the J gene TRBJ1-1, with D possibly matching TRBD1 (6 bases). The CDR3 is 14 residues long. The V gene's germline CDR1 is SQVTM and CDR2 ANQGSEA. Trimming removed 1 base at V and 3 bases at J, with 12 bases between. The CDR3 DNA is TGCAGCGTTGAAGTAAGGGGGAGAGACACTGAAGCTTTCTTT. Translated, it gives CSVEVRGRDTEAFF.

In this sample, this clone turned up a few times. The chain employs TRBV4-1 and TRBJ2-5; tentative D call: TRBD1 (7 bases). The V end lost 4 bases, the J end lost 2 bases, and 8 bases lay between the germline ends. Germline CDR1 reads MGHRA; CDR2 reads YSYEKL. The CDR3 covers 13 residues. CDR3: CASSPGGQETQYF. DNA for the CDR3: TGCGCCAGCAGCCCAGGGGGGCAAGAGACCCAGTACTTC.

This sequence joins TRBV6-4 and TRBJ2-5; 7 bases line up with TRBD2. The CDR3 covers 14 residues. Per germline, CDR1 MRHNA and CDR2 SNTAGT. Trimming removed 8 bases from V and 5 bases from J; junction bases left unmatched: 11. This CDR3 is CASAGEGAGETQYF. DNA for the CDR3: TGTGCCAGCGCGGGAGAAGGGGCGGGGGAGACCCAGTACTTC.

The CDR3 DNA reads TGTGCCAGCAGTGGGCAGGGTTTTGGGGCCAACGTCCTGACTTTC. As protein: CASSGQGFGANVLTF. The gene calls are TRBV2 and TRBJ2-6; tentatively, D is TRBD1 (5 bases). The length of the CDR3 is 15 residues. Germline CDR1 reads SNHLY; CDR2 reads FYNNEI. Deletions cut 4 bases from V and 3 bases from J, with 10 bases between.

In nucleotides, the CDR3 is TGTGCCAGCAGGCTTAGCGAGGGACAGCAATACGAGCAGTACTTC. Amino acid sequence: CASRLSEGQQYEQYF. The chain carries TRBV7-2 and TRBJ2-7; 7 bases align to TRBD1. Looked up from germline, CDR1 is SGHTA and CDR2 is FQGNSA. The V and J ends lost 6 bases and 4 bases, in that order; junction bases with no gene match: 12. The CDR3 has 15 amino acids.

The chain has TRBV29-1 and TRBJ2-1; 9 bases line up with TRBD2. The CDR3 is made up of 15 amino acids. Germline loops: CDR1 SQVTM, CDR2 ANQGSEA. Trimming cost V 2 bases and J 3 bases; bases outside gene matches: 5. CDR3 coding DNA: TGCAGCGTTGAAAAGTTAGCGGGAGTCTACAATGAGCAGTTCTTC. Translated: CSVEKLAGVYNEQFF.

The V gene is TRBV5-1, the J gene TRBJ2-3, with D perhaps TRBD1 (5 bases). The CDR3 totals 16 residues. The V end lost 5 bases, the J end lost 2 bases, and 18 bases lay between the germline ends. Germline CDR1 is SGHRS and CDR2 is YFSETQ. As DNA, the CDR3 is TGCGCCAGCAGTCTCTCAGGGTGGGGTGTCACAGATACGCAGTATTTT. It codes for CASSLSGWGVTDTQYF.

The genes are TRBV5-4 and TRBJ1-2, with a possible D match to TRBD1 (5 bases). Between the trimmed V and J ends, which lost 0 bases and 4 bases, there was a span of 10 bases. Germline V gene data show CDR1 as SGHNT and CDR2 as YYREEE (reference sequence). The CDR3 consists of 14 residues. The CDR3 loop reads CASSLGDSGYGYTF. In DNA, the CDR3 is TGTGCCAGCAGCTTGGGCGACAGTGGCTATGGCTACACCTTC.